The 16 T cell receptor beta chains below come from one sample, sequenced in a study of cytomegalovirus exposure and HLA in healthy donors. The assay was immunoSEQ multiplex PCR, and TCRdb's table has in-frame clones only and misses some. The table has about 190,000 clones, about 82% seen once. Material: PBMCs. Every receptor here comes from a woman aged 18-29 years in good health and CMV-seronegative.

V gene TRBV27 combines with J gene TRBJ2-1; the D gene is possibly TRBD2 (5 bases). This CDR3 spans 19 amino acids. V was cut by 4 bases and J by 5 bases, with 27 bases left in between. Germline V CDR1 and CDR2: MNHEY, SMNVEV (reference sequence). CDR3 nucleotides: TGTGCCAGCAGTTCTGCCCCTCCGGAGAGCGGAATAGACAACAATGAGCAGTTCTTC. The encoded protein is CASSSAPPESGIDNNEQFF.

The chain couples TRBV5-8 to TRBJ2-3; TRBD2 agrees at 10 bases. CDR3 length: 16 residues. Germline V gene lookup returns CDR1 SGHTS and CDR2 YDEGEE. V shed 4 bases and J 2 bases; nucleotides not matched to a gene: 7. The CDR3 DNA reads as TGTGCCAGCAGCCTCGCCGGGACTAGCGACACAGATACGCAGTATTTT. Amino acids: CASSLAGTSDTDTQYF.

The gene calls are TRBV9 and TRBJ2-3; 9 nucleotides agree with TRBD1. V trimming: 3 bases; J trimming: 2 bases; junction bases outside the gene matches: 7. The CDR3 length is 16 residues. The germline V gene encodes CDR1 SGDLS and CDR2 YYNGEE. Written as DNA, the CDR3 is TGTGCCAGCAGCGACTCCGGGACAGGGATCACAGATACGCAGTATTTT. It specifies CASSDSGTGITDTQYF.

The V and J genes are TRBV10-3 and TRBJ2-5, with 9 bases identical to TRBD1. The CDR3 contains 16 residues. The germline CDR1 and CDR2 sequences are ENHRY and SYGVKD. The ends lost 10 bases at V and 1 base at J; junction bases unmatched: 13. CDR3 DNA sequence: TGTGCCACGACCCAAAGGGACAGGGCGGTCCAAGAGACCCAGTACTTC. Encoded protein: CATTQRDRAVQETQYF.

In DNA form, the CDR3 reads TGCGCCAGCAGCTTGGGGGGACTAGCGGGAGTTGAGACCCAGTACTTC. It specifies CASSLGGLAGVETQYF. The chain joins TRBV5-1 to TRBJ2-5; TRBD2 agrees at 14 bases. There are 16 residues in the CDR3. The germline V gene encodes CDR1 SGHRS and CDR2 YFSETQ. V was clipped by 0 bases and J by 5 bases; unmatched bases: 3.

This chain uses TRBV5-8 with TRBJ2-7; D remains ambiguous. Trimming shortened V by 1 base and J by 4 bases, and 3 bases separated the two germline ends. This CDR3 is 11 amino acids long. Germline loops: CDR1 SGHTS, CDR2 YDEGEE. In DNA form, the CDR3 reads TGTGCCAGCAGCTTGCAGTACGAGCAGTACTTC. Translating gives CASSLQYEQYF.

This clone was found once. The chain carries TRBV5-4 and TRBJ1-2; tentatively, D is TRBD1 (6 bases). The germline gives CDR1 SGHNT, CDR2 YYREEE (reference sequence). V was pared by 4 bases and J by 4 bases, with 14 bases between. This CDR3 has 14 residues. This chain's CDR3 is CASSEQGIRYGYTF. Written as DNA, the CDR3 is TGTGCCAGCAGCGAACAGGGTATCCGCTATGGCTACACCTTC.

CDR3 in DNA: TGCGCCAGCAGCGAAGAGTACCAAGAGACCCAGTACTTC. It yields the protein CASSEEYQETQYF. V usage is TRBV5-1 and J usage is TRBJ2-5; D remains ambiguous. V lost 4 bases, J lost 0 bases, and 7 bases lay in between. Germline-derived CDR1 and CDR2 are SGHRS and YFSETQ. CDR3 size: 13 residues.

The rearrangement links TRBV6-5 to TRBJ2-1; D might be TRBD1 (5 bases). The V gene's germline CDR1 is MNHEY and CDR2 SVGAGI. This CDR3 comprises 15 residues. V gave up 2 bases and J gave up 6 bases, with 14 bases separating them. For the CDR3, the DNA is TGTGCCAGCAGTTACGGGGCATCAGCCAGCAATGAGCAGTTCTTC. Its translation is CASSYGASASNEQFF.

V is TRBV18 and J is TRBJ1-2; no definite D call. The V and J ends lost 3 bases and 8 bases respectively, with 16 bases between them. Germline-derived CDR1 and CDR2 are KGHSH and LQKENI. This CDR3 region has 14 residues. CDR3 in amino acids: CASSPPNSLVGYTF. In DNA, the CDR3 is TGTGCCAGCTCACCCCCTAACAGTTTAGTGGGCTACACCTTC.

The chain joins TRBV7-9 to TRBJ2-5, with 7 bases identical to TRBD1. The CDR3 runs to 14 residues. Losses at the gene ends were 5 bases for V and 5 bases for J; bases not matched to a gene: 8. The germline gives CDR1 SEHNR, CDR2 FQNEAQ (reference sequence). CDR3 nucleotide sequence: TGTGCCAGCAGCCACGACAGGGAAATGGAGACCCAGTACTTC. As protein: CASSHDREMETQYF.

The chain employs TRBV6-1 and TRBJ2-3; 9 nucleotides agree with TRBD2. This CDR3 has 17 amino acids. Unmatched junction bases numbered 12, after V lost 2 bases and J lost 6 bases. Germline V CDR1 and CDR2: MNHNS, SASEGT. In DNA, the CDR3 is TGTGCCAGCAGTGAACGCGGGGCGGGAGGGCGGCGGGATACGCAGTATTTT. Its translation: CASSERGAGGRRDTQYF.

The genes are TRBV2 and TRBJ1-1, with 8 bases fitting TRBD1. From germline, CDR1 is SNHLY and CDR2 FYNNEI. V lost 4 bases and J lost 7; bases outside the gene matches: 2. This CDR3 region has 12 residues. The DNA of the CDR3 is TGTGCCAGCAGTGGGGACAGGAGTGAAGCTTTCTTT. Its protein is CASSGDRSEAFF.

The V gene is TRBV4-1, the J gene TRBJ1-5; D not certain. CDR1 is MGHRA and CDR2 is YSYEKL in the germline V gene. CDR3 length: 18 amino acids. The V and J ends lost 3 bases and 1 base respectively, with 19 bases between them. DNA for the CDR3: TGCGCCAGCAGCCACCTCCTTGCCGAGCTGAGGAGCAATCAGCCCCAGCATTTT. It encodes CASSHLLAELRSNQPQHF.

The chain recombines TRBV30 with TRBJ2-7, with D uncertain. Looked up from germline, CDR1 is GTSNPN and CDR2 is SVGIG (reference sequence). V dropped 2 bases and J dropped 2 bases, with 16 bases sitting between them. This CDR3 has 15 amino acids. DNA for the CDR3: TGTGCCTGGAGTCCCCCAGATTACCTTACCTACGAGCAGTACTTC. Translation: CAWSPPDYLTYEQYF.

V gene TRBV6-5 combines with J gene TRBJ2-1, with 7 bases lining up with TRBD1. Germline CDR1 and CDR2: MNHEY and SVGAGI. V lost 5 bases and J lost 10; bases outside the gene matches: 11. The CDR3 is made up of 14 amino acids. The CDR3 DNA follows: TGTGCCAGCAGTGCCTCGGGACAGCTTCTCGAGCAGTTCTTC. Protein sequence: CASSASGQLLEQFF.